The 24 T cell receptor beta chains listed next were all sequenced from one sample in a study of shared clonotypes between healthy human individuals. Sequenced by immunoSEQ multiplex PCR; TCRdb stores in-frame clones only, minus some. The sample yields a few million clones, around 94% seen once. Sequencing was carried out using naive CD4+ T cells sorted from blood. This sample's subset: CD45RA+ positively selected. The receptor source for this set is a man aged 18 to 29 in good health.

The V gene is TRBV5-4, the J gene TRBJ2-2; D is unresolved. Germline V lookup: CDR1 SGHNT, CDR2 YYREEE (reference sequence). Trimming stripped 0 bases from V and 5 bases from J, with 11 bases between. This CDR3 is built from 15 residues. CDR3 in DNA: TGTGCCAGCAGCTTGGAGGCTAGTAGTACCGGGGAGCTGTTTTTT. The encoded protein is CASSLEASSTGELFF. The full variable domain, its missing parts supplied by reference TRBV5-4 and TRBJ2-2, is ETGVTQSPTHLIKTRGQQVTLRCSSQSGHNTVSWYQQALGQGPQFIFQYYREEENGRGNFPPRFSGLQFPNYSSELNVNALELDDSALYLCASSLEASSTGELFFGEGSRLTVL.

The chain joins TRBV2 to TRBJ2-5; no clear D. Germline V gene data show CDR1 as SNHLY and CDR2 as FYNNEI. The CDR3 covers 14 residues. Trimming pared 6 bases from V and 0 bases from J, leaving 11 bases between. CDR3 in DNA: TGTGCCAGCAGCCTGGACCGCTACCAAGAGACCCAGTACTTC. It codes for CASSLDRYQETQYF.

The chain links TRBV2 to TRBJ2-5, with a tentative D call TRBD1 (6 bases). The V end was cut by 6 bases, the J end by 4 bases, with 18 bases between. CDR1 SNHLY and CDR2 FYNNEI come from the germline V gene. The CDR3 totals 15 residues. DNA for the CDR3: TGTGCCAGCAGCAACAATGGGGGCCTCGGAGAGACCCAGTACTTC. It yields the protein CASSNNGGLGETQYF.

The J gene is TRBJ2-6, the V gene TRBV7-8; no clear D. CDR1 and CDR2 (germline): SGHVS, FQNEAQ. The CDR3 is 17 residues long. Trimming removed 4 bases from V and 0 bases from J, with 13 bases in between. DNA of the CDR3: TGTGCCAGCAGCTCCTATGCAAGAAGCTCTGGGGCCAACGTCCTGACTTTC. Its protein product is CASSSYARSSGANVLTF.

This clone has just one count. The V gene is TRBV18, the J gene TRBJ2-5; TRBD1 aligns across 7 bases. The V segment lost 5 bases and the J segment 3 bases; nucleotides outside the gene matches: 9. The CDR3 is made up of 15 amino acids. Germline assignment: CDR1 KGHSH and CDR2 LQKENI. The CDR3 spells CASSFMPTGKETQYF. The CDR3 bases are TGTGCCAGCTCATTTATGCCGACAGGGAAAGAGACCCAGTACTTC.

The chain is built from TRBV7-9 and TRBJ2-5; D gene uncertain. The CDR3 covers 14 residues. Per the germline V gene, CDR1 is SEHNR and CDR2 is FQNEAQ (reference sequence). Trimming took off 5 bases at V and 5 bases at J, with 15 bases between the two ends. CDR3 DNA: TGTGCCAGCAGCCCAGCGTTGTTGGGGGAGACCCAGTACTTC. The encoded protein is CASSPALLGETQYF.

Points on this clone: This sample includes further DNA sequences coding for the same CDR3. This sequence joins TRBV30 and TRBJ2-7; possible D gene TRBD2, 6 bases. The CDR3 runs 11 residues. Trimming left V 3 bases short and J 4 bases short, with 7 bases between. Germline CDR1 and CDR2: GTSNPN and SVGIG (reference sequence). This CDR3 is CAWSGRYEQYF. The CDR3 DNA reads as TGTGCCTGGAGCGGGAGATACGAGCAGTACTTC.

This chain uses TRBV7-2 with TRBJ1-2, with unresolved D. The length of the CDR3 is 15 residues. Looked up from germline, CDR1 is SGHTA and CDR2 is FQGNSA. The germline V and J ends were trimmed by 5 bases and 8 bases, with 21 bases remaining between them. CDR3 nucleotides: TGTGCCAGCAGCCCAAAGATAGGGCTCCCTATGGGCTACACCTTC. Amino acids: CASSPKIGLPMGYTF.

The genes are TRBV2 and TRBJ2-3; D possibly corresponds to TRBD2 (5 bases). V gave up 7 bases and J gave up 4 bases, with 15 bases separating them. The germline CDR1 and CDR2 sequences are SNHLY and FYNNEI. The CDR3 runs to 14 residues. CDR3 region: CASTFGVGADTQYF. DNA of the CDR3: TGTGCCAGCACCTTCGGGGTCGGAGCAGATACGCAGTATTTT.

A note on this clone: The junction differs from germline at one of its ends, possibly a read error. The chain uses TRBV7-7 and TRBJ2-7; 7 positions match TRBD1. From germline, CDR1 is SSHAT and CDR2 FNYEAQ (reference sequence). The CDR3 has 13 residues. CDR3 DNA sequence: TGTGCTAGCAGCTTGACAGGGACCCACGAGCAGTACTTC. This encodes CASSLTGTHEQYF.

CDR3 protein: CASSPPGVPYEQYF. CDR3 in DNA: TGTGCCAGCAGTCCACCAGGGGTCCCCTACGAGCAGTACTTC. The chain employs TRBV6-6 and TRBJ2-7, with D possibly matching TRBD1 (6 bases). Trimming pared 5 bases from V and 2 bases from J, leaving 13 bases between. CDR3 length: 14 amino acids. CDR1 MNHNY and CDR2 SVGAGI come from the germline V gene (reference sequence).

The chain's CDR3 is CAISELGAANTGELFF. The CDR3 DNA reads TGTGCCATCAGTGAGCTGGGAGCCGCGAACACCGGGGAGCTGTTTTTT. This chain joins TRBV10-3 and TRBJ2-2; TRBD2 is a possible D gene (5 bases). Germline CDR1 reads ENHRY; CDR2 reads SYGVKD. V was clipped by 2 bases and J by 0 bases, with 10 bases between them. There are 16 residues in the CDR3.

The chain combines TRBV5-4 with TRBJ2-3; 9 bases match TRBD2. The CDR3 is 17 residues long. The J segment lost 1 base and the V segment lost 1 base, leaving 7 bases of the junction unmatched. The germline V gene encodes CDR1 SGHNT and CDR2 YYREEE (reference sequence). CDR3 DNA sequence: TGTGCCAGCAGCTTGACCTCCCTAGCGGGACGCACAGATACGCAGTATTTT. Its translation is CASSLTSLAGRTDTQYF.

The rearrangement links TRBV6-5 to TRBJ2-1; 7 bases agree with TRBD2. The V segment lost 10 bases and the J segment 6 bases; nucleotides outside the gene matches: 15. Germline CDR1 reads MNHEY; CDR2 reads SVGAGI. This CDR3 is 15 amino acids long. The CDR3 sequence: CATNRSPASGNEQFF. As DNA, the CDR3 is TGTGCCACAAATAGGTCCCCGGCTAGCGGCAATGAGCAGTTCTTC.

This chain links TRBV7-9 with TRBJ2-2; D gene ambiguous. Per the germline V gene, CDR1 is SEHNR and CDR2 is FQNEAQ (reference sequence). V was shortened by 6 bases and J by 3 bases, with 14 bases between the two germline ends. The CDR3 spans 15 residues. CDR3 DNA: TGTGCCAGCAGAAATGGGCTACTATACACCGGGGAGCTGTTTTTT. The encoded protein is CASRNGLLYTGELFF.

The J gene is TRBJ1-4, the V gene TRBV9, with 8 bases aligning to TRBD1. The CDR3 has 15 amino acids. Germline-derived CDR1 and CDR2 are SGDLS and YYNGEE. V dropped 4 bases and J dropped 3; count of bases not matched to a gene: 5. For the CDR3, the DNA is TGTGCCAGCAGCACCCGGGACAGGCCTAATGAAAAACTGTTTTTT. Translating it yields CASSTRDRPNEKLFF.

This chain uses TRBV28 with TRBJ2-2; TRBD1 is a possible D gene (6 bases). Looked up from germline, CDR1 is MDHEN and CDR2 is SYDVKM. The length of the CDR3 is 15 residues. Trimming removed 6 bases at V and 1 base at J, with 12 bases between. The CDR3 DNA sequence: TGTGCCAGCAGGGAGGACAGAGAGAACACCGGGGAGCTGTTTTTT. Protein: CASREDRENTGELFF.

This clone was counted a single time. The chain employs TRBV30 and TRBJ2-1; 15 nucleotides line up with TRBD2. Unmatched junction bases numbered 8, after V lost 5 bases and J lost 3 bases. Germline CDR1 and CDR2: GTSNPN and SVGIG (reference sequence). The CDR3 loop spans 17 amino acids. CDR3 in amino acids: CAWHGLAGGRDYNEQFF. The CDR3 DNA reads TGTGCCTGGCACGGACTAGCGGGAGGGCGTGACTACAATGAGCAGTTCTTC.

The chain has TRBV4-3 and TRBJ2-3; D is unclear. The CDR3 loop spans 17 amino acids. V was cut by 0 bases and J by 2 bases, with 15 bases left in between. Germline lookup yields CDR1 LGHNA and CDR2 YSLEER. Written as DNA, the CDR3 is TGCGCCAGCAGCCAAGACCGCAACTGGGAATTCACAGATACGCAGTATTTT. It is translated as CASSQDRNWEFTDTQYF.

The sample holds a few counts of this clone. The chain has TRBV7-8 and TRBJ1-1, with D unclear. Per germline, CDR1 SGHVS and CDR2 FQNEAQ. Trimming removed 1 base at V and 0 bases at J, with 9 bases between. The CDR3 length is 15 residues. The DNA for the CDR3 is TGTGCCAGCAGCTTAGTCGGGTCAGTGAACACTGAAGCTTTCTTT. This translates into CASSLVGSVNTEAFF.

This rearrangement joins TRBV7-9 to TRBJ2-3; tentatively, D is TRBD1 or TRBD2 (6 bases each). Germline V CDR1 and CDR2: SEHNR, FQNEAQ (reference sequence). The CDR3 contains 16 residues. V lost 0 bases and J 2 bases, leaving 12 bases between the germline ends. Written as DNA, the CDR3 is TGTGCCAGCAGCTTAGCGTATGGGGGGCACACAGATACGCAGTATTTT. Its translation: CASSLAYGGHTDTQYF.

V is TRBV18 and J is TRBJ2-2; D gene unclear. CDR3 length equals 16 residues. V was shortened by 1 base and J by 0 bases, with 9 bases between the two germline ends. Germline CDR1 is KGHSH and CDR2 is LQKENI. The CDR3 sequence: CASSPRQSANTGELFF. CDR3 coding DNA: TGTGCCAGCTCACCACGCCAGTCAGCGAACACCGGGGAGCTGTTTTTT.

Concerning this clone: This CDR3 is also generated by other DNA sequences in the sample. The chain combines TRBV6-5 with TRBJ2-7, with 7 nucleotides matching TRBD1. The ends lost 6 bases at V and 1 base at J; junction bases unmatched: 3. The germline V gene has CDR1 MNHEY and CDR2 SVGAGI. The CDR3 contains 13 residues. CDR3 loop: CASRTGRSYEQYF. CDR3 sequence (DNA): TGTGCCAGCAGGACAGGGCGTTCCTACGAGCAGTACTTC.

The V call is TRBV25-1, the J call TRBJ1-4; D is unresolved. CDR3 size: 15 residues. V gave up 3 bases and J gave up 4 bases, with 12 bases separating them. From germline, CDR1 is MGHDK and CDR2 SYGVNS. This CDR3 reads CASSDVRLNNEKLFF. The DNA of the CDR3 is TGTGCCAGCAGTGATGTCAGGCTAAATAATGAAAAACTGTTTTTT. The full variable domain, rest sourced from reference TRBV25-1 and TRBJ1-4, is EADIYQTPRYLVIGTGKKITLECSQTMGHDKMYWYQQDPGMELHLIHYSYGVNSTEKGDLSSESTVSRIRTEHFPLTLESARPSHTSQYLCASSDVRLNNEKLFFGSGTQLSVL.